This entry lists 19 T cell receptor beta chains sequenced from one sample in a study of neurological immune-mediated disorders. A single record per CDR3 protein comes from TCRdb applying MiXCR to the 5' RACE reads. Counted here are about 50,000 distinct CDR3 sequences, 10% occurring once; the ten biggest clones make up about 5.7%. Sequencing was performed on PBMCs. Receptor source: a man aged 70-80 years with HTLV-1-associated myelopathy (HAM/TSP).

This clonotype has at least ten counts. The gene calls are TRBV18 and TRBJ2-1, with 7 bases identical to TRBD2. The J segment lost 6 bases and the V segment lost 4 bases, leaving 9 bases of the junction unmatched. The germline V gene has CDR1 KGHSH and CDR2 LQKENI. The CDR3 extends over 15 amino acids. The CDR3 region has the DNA TGTGCCAGCTCACTGGGTAGCGGGCCTTCCAATGAGCAGTTCTTC. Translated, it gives CASSLGSGPSNEQFF.

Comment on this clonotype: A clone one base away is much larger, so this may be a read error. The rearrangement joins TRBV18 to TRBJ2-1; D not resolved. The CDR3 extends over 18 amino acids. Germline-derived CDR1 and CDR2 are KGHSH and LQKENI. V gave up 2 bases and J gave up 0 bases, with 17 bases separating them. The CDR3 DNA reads TGTGCCAGCTCACCAACGAAATCCTACCTGATCTCCTACAATGAGCAGTTCTTC. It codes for CASSPTKSYLISYNEQFF.

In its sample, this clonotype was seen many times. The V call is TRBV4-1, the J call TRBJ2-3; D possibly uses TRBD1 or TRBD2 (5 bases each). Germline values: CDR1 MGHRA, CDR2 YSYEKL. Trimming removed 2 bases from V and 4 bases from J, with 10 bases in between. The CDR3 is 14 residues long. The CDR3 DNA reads TGCGCCAGCAGCCAAATCCCGGGACCAGATACGCAGTATTTT. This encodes CASSQIPGPDTQYF.

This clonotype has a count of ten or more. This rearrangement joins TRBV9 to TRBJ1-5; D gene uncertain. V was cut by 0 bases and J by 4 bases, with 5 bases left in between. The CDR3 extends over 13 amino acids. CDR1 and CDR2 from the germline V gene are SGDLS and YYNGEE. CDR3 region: CASSVDPNQPQHF. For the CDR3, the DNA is TGTGCCAGCAGCGTAGATCCGAATCAGCCCCAGCATTTT.

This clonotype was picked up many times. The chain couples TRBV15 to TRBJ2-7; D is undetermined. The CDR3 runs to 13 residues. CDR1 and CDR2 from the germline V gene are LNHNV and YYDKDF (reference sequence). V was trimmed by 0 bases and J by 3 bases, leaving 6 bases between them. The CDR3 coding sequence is TGTGCCACCAGCAGAGAGGGCCTCTACGAGCAGTACTTC. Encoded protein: CATSREGLYEQYF.

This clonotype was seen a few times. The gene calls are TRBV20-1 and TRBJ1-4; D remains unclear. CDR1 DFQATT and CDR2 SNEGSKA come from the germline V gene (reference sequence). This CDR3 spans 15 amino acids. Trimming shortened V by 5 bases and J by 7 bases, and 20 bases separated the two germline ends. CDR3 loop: CSAFREFRLGEKLFF. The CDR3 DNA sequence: TGCAGTGCTTTCCGGGAGTTTAGGCTCGGTGAAAAACTGTTTTTT.

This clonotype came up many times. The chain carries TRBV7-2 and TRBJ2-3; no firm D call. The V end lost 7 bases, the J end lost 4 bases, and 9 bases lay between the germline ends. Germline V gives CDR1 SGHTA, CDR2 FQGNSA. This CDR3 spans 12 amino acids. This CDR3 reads CASKLGSDTQYF. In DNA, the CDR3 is TGTGCCAGCAAGTTAGGATCAGATACGCAGTATTTT.

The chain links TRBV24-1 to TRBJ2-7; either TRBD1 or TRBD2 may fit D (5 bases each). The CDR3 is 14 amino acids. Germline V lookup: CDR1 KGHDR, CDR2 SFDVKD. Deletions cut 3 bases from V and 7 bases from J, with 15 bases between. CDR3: CATSDPGGTVEQYF. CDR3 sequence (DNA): TGTGCCACCAGTGATCCGGGTGGGACCGTTGAGCAGTACTTC.

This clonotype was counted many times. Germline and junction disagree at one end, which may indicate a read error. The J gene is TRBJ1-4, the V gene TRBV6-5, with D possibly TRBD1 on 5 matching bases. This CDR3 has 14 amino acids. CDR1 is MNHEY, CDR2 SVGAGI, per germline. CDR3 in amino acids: CGSSYSGGNEKLFF. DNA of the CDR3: TGTGGCAGCAGTTACTCGGGGGGTAATGAAAAACTGTTTTTT.

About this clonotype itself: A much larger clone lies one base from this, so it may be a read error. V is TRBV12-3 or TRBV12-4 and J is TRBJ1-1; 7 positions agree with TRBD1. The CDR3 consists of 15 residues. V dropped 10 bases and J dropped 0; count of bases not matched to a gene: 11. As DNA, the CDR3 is TGTGCCAACACCCTGACAGGGTCCATGAACACTGAAGCTTTCTTT. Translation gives CANTLTGSMNTEAFF.

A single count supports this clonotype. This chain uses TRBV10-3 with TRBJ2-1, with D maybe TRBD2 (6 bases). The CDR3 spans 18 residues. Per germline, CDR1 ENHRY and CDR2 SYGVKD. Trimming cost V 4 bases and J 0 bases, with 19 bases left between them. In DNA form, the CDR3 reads TGTGCCATCAGTGGGCCCCAAATAGCGGCTACCTCCTACAATGAGCAGTTCTTC. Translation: CAISGPQIAATSYNEQFF.

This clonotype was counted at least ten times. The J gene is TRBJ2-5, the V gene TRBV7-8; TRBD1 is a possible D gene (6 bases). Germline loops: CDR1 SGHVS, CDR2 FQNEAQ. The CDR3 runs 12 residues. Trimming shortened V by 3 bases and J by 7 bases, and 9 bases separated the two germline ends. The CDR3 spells CASSFVGGTQYF. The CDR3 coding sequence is TGTGCCAGCAGCTTTGTAGGGGGGACCCAGTACTTC.

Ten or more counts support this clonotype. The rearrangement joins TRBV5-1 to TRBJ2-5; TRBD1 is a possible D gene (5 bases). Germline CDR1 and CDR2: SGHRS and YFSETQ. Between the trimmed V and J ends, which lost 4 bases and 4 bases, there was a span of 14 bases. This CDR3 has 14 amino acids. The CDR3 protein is CASSKPRERETQYF. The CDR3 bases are TGCGCCAGCAGCAAACCCAGGGAAAGAGAGACCCAGTACTTC. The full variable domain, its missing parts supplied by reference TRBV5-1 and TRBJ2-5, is KAGVTQTPRYLIKTRGQQVTLSCSPISGHRSVSWYQQTPGQGLQFLFEYFSETQRNKGNFPGRFSGRQFSNSRSEMNVSTLELGDSALYLCASSKPRERETQYFGPGTRLLVL.

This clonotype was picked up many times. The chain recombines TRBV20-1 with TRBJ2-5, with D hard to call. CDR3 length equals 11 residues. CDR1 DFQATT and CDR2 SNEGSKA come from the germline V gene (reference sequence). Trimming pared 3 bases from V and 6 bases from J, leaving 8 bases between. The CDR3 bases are TGCAGTGCTAGTCTCAGTCAGACCCAGTACTTC. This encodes CSASLSQTQYF.

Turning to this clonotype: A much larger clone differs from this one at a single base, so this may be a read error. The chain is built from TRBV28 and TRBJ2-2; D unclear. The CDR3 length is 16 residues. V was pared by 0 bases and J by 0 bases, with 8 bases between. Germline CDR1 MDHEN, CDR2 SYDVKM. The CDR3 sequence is CASSLCVPSNTGELFF. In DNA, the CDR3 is TGTGCCAGCAGTTTATGTGTCCCTTCGAACACCGGGGAGCTGTTTTTT.

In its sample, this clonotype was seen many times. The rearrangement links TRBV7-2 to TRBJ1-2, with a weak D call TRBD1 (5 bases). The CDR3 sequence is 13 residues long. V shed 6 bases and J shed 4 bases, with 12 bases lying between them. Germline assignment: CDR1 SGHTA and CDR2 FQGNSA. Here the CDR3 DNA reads TGTGCCAGCAGATTACAGGCCCCCTATGGCTACACCTTC. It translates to CASRLQAPYGYTF.

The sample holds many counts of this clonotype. For the CDR3, the DNA is TGCGCCAGCCACGCCGGGTCGGGGGGCCCGCTTGGGGCCAACGTCCTGACTTTC. Its protein product is CASHAGSGGPLGANVLTF. V is TRBV5-1 and J is TRBJ2-6, with D tentatively TRBD2 (7 bases). V lost 7 bases and J 3 bases, leaving 23 bases between the germline ends. The CDR3 totals 18 residues. The germline CDR1 and CDR2 sequences are SGHRS and YFSETQ. Looking up the rest from reference TRBV5-1 and TRBJ2-6 gives the full variable domain: KAGVTQTPRYLIKTRGQQVTLSCSPISGHRSVSWYQQTPGQGLQFLFEYFSETQRNKGNFPGRFSGRQFSNSRSEMNVSTLELGDSALYLCASHAGSGGPLGANVLTFGAGSRLTVL.

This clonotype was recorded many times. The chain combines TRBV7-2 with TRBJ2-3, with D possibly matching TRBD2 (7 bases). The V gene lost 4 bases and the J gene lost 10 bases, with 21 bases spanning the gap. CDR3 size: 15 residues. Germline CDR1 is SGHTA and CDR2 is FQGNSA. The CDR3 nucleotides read TGTGCCAGCAGCTCCTTAGGGGGAGGGGGTGGAGCGCAGTATTTT. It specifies CASSSLGGGGGAQYF.

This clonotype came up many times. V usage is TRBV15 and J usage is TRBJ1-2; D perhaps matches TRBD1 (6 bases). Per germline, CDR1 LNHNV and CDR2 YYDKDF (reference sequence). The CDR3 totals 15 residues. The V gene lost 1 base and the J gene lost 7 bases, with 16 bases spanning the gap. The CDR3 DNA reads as TGTGCCACCAGCAGAGGTGACGGACAGACTAGTGGCTACACCTTC. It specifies CATSRGDGQTSGYTF.